This TCR beta chain appears in the sequencing data of a study of shared clonotypes between healthy human individuals. Overall study: Donors were two women and a few men aged 18 to 49.

The naive CD8 fraction comprised CD45RO-negative cells positively selected for CCR7 and excluded terminally differentiated effector memory CD45RA+ cells. This CDR3 is 14 amino acids long. Germline assignment: CDR1 MNHEY and CDR2 SMNVEV (reference sequence). V lost 5 bases and J lost 5, with 13 bases in between. Study-wide points: Across subsets, estimated richness was generally greater for naive than for memory populations.

Study processing details: Junction-only sequences without quality scores were provided by ImmunoSEQ, so filtering was different. The repertoire was sequenced with immunoSEQ multiplex PCR; TCRdb's copy has only in-frame clones and lacks some. V, J and clone size were drawn from that table, and D and trimming were deduced from the DNA. The sample holds under 1 million clones; about 96% are singletons and the top ten take approximately 0.2%. This clone was counted once. Its antigen is not known. This chain joins TRBV27 and TRBJ2-1; D is possibly TRBD2 (5 bases). Sequenced material: naive CD8+ T cells sorted from blood. The sequence derives from a man aged 25 to 45 in good health. In DNA form, the CDR3 reads TGTGCCAGCAGTCTCGCCACTAGGCACAATGAGCAGTTCTTC. Its translation is CASSLATRHNEQFF.